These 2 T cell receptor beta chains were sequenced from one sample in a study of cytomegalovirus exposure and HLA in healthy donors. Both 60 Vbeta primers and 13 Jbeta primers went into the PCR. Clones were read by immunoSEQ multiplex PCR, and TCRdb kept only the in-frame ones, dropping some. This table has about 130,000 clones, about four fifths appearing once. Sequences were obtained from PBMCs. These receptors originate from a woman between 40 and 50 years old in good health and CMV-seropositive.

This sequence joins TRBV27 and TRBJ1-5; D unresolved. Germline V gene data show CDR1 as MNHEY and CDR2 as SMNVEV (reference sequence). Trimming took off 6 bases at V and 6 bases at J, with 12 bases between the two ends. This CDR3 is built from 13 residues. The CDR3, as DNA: TGTGCCAGCAGCCAGGACGGGATTCAGCCCCAGCATTTT. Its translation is CASSQDGIQPQHF.

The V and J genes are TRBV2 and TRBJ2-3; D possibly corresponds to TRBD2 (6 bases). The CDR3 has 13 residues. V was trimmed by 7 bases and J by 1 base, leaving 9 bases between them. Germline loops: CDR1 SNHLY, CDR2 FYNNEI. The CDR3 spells CASTQRGTDTQYF. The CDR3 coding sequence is TGTGCCAGCACACAGCGGGGCACAGATACGCAGTATTTT.